This T cell receptor (beta chain) was recorded in a study of OX40 agonist ivuxolimab in advanced cancers. Overall study: Patients' therapy was ivuxolimab, an antibody that acts as an agonist of OX40 (CD134).

Notes on the study in general: Compared with CD4+, CD8+ T cells on average had more expanded clones. At 0.1 to 3.0 mg/kg, CD4+ and CD8+ blood T cells expanded clonally by week 6. Some nonresponders likewise displayed low normalized T-cell clonal expansion.

To note about this clone: Antigen specificity is unknown.

Assay: immunoSEQ multiplex PCR; the TCRdb copy retains only in-frame clones and omits some. The table lists roughly 13,000 clones, about 76% of them singletons. The TCR comes from an adult with an advanced solid tumor such as melanoma, head and neck, liver or kidney cancer. The specimen comprised CD4+ or CD8+ T cells sorted from blood, sampled in a trial of the OX40 agonist ivuxolimab.

The CDR3 loop is CASSPVGRTEAFF. For the CDR3, the DNA is TGTGCCAGCAGCCCGGTGGGGAGAACTGAAGCTTTCTTT. This chain uses TRBV7-9 with TRBJ1-1; D unresolved. V was pared by 5 bases and J by 5 bases, with 12 bases between. Germline V gene sequence: CDR1 SEHNR, CDR2 FQNEAQ (reference sequence). The CDR3 runs to 13 residues.